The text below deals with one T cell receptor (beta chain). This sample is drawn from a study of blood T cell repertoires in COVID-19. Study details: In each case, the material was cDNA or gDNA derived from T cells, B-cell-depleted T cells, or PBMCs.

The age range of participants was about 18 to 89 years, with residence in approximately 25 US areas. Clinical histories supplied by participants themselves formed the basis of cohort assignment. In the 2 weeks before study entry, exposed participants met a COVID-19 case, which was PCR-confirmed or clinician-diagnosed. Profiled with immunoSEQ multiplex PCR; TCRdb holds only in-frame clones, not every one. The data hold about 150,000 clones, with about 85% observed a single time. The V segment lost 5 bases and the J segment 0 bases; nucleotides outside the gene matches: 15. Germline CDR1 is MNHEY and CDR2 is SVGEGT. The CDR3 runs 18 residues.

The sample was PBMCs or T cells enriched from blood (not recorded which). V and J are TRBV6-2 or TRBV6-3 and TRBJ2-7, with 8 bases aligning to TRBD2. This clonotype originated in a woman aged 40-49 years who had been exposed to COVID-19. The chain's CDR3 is CASSNGPRLARSSYEQYF. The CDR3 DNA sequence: TGTGCCAGCAGTAACGGGCCCAGACTAGCGAGGAGCTCCTACGAGCAGTACTTC.